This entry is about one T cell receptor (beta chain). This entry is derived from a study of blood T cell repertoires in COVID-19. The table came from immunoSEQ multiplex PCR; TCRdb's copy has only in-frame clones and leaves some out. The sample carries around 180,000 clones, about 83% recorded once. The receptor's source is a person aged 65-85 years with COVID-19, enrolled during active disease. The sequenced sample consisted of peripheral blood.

This chain's CDR3 is CASSISHRSLSSYNSPLHF. CDR3 in DNA: TGTGCCAGTAGTATATCACACAGAAGCTTGAGCTCCTATAATTCACCCCTCCACTTT. The genes are TRBV19 and TRBJ1-6; D unresolved. Germline CDR1 LNHDA, CDR2 SQIVND (reference sequence). This CDR3 region has 19 residues. Trimming took off 2 bases at V and 0 bases at J, with 17 bases between the two ends.